These 5 T cell receptor beta chains came from one sample sequenced in a study of glioma-infiltrating T cells after dendritic cell vaccination. Method: immunoSEQ multiplex PCR; TCRdb's copy keeps in-frame clones and lacks some. In the table there are about 100,000 clones, approximately 80% of which are singletons. Time point given: after dendritic cell vaccination, including at tumor progression/relapse. Sequences were derived from blood, sampled after dendritic cell vaccination. The origin of the receptors is a human donor with glioblastoma.

This clone turned up a few times. The chain is built from TRBV5-1 and TRBJ2-7; TRBD2 is a possible D gene (6 bases). V gave up 2 bases and J gave up 2 bases, with 11 bases separating them. Germline CDR1 reads SGHRS; CDR2 reads YFSETQ. The CDR3 is 14 residues long. Here the CDR3 reads CASSLRGSTYEQYF. The DNA of the CDR3 is TGCGCCAGCAGCTTACGGGGGTCTACCTACGAGCAGTACTTC. Combining the CDR3 with reference TRBV5-1 and TRBJ2-7 gives the whole variable domain KAGVTQTPRYLIKTRGQQVTLSCSPISGHRSVSWYQQTPGQGLQFLFEYFSETQRNKGNFPGRFSGRQFSNSRSEMNVSTLELGDSALYLCASSLRGSTYEQYFGPGTRLTVT.

The J gene is TRBJ2-7, the V gene TRBV27; 9 bases are a match to TRBD1. The CDR3 contains 14 residues. Trimming removed 6 bases from V and 2 bases from J; junction bases left unmatched: 5. Germline values: CDR1 MNHEY, CDR2 SMNVEV (reference sequence). The CDR3 here is CASSRRQGAYEQYF. The DNA for the CDR3 is TGTGCCAGCAGCCGCCGACAGGGGGCCTACGAGCAGTACTTC.

This chain joins TRBV9 and TRBJ1-2; D might be TRBD1 (5 bases). Germline CDR1 is SGDLS and CDR2 is YYNGEE. V was cut by 2 bases and J by 2 bases, with 19 bases left in between. CDR3 length equals 17 residues. CDR3 nucleotide sequence: TGTGCCAGCAGCGTCCTTTGGGGGGGTCCCTACAACTATGGCTACACCTTC. Translated, it gives CASSVLWGGPYNYGYTF.

This clone was seen a few times. The chain employs TRBV5-1 and TRBJ2-1, with D tentatively TRBD1 (5 bases). CDR3 length: 14 residues. V was cut by 5 bases and J by 6 bases, with 15 bases left in between. Germline V lookup: CDR1 SGHRS, CDR2 YFSETQ. CDR3 amino acids: CASRGVASVNEQFF. The CDR3 region has the DNA TGCGCCAGCAGAGGGGTGGCCAGCGTCAATGAGCAGTTCTTC.

The chain employs TRBV2 and TRBJ1-2; 9 nucleotides agree with TRBD1. In germline, CDR1 is SNHLY, CDR2 FYNNEI. The CDR3 contains 15 residues. V lost 10 bases and J lost 3; bases outside the gene matches: 12. CDR3 nucleotides: TGTGCCACCGGCCGGGACAGGGCCGGTGACTATGGCTACACCTTC. Its protein product is CATGRDRAGDYGYTF.